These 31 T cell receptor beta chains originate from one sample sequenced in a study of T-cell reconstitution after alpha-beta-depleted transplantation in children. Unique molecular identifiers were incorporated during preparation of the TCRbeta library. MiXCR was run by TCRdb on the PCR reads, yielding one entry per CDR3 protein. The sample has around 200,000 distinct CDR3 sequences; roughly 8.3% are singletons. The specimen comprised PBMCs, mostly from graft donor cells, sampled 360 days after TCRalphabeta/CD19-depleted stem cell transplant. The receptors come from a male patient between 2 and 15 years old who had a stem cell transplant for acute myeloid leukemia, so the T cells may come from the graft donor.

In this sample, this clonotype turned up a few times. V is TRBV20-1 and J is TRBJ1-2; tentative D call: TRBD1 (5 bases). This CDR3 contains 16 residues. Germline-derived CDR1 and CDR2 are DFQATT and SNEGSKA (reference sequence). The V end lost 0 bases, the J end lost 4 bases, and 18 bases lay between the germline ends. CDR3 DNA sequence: TGCAGTGCTAGAGATCAGGCAGCGGGGGGGTCCTATGGCTACACCTTC. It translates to CSARDQAAGGSYGYTF.

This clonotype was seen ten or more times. CDR3 sequence reads: CSARDLRQGEKLFF. CDR3 bases: TGCAGTGCTAGAGATCTGCGACAGGGCGAAAAACTGTTTTTT. The chain combines TRBV20-1 with TRBJ1-4, with TRBD1 matching 7 bases. The CDR3 runs to 14 residues. CDR1 and CDR2 (germline): DFQATT, SNEGSKA (reference sequence). Germline trimming cut 0 bases from V and 8 bases from J; bases unmatched to any gene: 6.

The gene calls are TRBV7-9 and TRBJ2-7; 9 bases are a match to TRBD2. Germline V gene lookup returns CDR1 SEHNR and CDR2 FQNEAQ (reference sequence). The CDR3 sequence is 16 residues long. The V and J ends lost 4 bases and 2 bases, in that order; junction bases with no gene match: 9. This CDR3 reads CASSSLPLAGPYEQYF. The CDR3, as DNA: TGTGCCAGCAGCTCCCTCCCTCTAGCGGGGCCCTACGAGCAGTACTTC.

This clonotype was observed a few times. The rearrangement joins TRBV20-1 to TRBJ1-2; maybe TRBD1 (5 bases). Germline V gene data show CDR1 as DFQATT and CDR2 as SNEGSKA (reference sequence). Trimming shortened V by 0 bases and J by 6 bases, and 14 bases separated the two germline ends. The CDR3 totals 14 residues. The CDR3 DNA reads TGCAGTGCTAGAGAGGCAGGGAAAAGTAATGGCTACACCTTC. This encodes CSAREAGKSNGYTF.

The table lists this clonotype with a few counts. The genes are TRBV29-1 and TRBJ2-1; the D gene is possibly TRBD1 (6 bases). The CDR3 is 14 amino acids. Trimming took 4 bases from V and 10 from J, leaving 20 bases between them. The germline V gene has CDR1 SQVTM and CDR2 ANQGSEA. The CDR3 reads CSVGLGGTFLEQFF. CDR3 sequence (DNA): TGCAGCGTTGGTTTAGGGGGTACGTTTTTGGAGCAGTTCTTC.

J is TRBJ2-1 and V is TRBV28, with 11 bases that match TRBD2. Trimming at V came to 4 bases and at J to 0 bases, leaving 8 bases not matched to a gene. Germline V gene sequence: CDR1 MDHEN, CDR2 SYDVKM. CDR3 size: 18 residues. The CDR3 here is CASSYWTSGLSSYNEQFF. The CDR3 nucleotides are TGTGCCAGCAGTTACTGGACTAGCGGGCTTAGCTCCTACAATGAGCAGTTCTTC.

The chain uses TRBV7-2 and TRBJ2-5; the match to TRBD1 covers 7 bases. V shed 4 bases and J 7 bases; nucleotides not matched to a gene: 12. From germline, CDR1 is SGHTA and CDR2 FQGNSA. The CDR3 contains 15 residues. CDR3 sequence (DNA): TGTGCCAGCAGCTCAAACCCAGGGGGAATGGGGACCCAGTACTTC. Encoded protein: CASSSNPGGMGTQYF.

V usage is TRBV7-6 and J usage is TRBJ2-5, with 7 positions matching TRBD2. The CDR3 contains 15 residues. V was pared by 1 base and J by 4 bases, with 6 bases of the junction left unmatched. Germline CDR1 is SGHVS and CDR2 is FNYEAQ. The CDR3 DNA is TGTGCCAGCAGCTTAGTGCGGGGGACTCGAGAGACCCAGTACTTC. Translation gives CASSLVRGTRETQYF. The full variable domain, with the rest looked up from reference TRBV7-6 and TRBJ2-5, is GAGVSQSPRYKVTKRGQDVALRCDPISGHVSLYWYRQALGQGPEFLTYFNYEAQQDKSGLPNDRFSAERPEGSISTLTIQRTEQRDSAMYRCASSLVRGTRETQYFGPGTRLLVL.

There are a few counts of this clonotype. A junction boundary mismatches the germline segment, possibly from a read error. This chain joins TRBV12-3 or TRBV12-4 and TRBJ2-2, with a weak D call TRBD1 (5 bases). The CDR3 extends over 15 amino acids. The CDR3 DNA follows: TGTGCCAGCAGTTTGGGGCCTCCGAAAACCGGGGAGCTGTTTTTT. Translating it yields CASSLGPPKTGELFF.

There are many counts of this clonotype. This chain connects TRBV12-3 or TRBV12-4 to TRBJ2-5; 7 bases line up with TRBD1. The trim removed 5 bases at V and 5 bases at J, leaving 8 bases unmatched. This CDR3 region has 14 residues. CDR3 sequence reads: CASSQQGIVETQYF. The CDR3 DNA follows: TGTGCCAGCAGTCAACAGGGGATCGTGGAGACCCAGTACTTC.

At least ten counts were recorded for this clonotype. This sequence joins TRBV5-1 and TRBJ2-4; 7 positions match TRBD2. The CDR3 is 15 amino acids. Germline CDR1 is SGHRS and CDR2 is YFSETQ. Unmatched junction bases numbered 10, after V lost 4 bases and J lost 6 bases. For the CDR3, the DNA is TGCGCCAGCAGCCGCCAAACTAGCGTCGGAAACATTCAGTACTTC. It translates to CASSRQTSVGNIQYF.

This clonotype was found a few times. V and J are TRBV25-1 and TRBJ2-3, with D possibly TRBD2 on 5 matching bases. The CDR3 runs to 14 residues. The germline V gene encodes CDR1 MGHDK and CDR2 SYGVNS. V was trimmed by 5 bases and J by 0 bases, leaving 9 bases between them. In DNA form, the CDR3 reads TGTGCCAGCAGTTACGGGATTAGCACAGATACGCAGTATTTT. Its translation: CASSYGISTDTQYF.

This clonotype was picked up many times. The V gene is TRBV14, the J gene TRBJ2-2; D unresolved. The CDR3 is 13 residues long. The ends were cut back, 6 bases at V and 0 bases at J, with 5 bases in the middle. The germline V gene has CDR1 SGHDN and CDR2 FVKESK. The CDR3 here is CASRQSNTGELFF. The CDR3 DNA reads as TGTGCCAGCAGACAGTCGAACACCGGGGAGCTGTTTTTT. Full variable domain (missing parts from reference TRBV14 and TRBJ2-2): EAGVTQFPSHSVIEKGQTVTLRCDPISGHDNLYWYRRVMGKEIKFLLHFVKESKQDESGMPNNRFLAERTGGTYSTLKVQPAELEDSGVYFCASRQSNTGELFFGEGSRLTVL.

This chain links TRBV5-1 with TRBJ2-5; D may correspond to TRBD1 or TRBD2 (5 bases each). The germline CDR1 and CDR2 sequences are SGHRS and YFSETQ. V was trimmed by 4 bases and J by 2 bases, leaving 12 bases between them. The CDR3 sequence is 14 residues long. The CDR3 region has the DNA TGCGCCAGCAGCCGTCGGGGCAAACAAGAGACCCAGTACTTC. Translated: CASSRRGKQETQYF.

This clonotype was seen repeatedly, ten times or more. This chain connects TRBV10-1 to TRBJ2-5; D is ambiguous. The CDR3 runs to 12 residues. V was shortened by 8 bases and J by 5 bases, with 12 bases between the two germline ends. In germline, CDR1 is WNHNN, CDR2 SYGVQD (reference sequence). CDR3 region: CASPGRVETQYF. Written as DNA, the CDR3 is TGCGCCAGCCCTGGTAGGGTGGAGACCCAGTACTTC.

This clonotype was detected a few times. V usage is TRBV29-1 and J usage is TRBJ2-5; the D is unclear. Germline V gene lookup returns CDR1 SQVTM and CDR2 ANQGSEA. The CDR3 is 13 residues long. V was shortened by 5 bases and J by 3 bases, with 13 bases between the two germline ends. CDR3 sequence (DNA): TGCAGCGTTCGAAAAGGCTGGGAAGAGACCCAGTACTTC. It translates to CSVRKGWEETQYF.

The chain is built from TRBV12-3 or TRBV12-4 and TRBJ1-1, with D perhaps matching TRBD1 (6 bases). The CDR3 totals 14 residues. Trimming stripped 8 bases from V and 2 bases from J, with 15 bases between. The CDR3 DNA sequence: TGTGCCAGCTCGAGTAGGACAGCTAACACTGAAGCTTTCTTT. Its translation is CASSSRTANTEAFF.

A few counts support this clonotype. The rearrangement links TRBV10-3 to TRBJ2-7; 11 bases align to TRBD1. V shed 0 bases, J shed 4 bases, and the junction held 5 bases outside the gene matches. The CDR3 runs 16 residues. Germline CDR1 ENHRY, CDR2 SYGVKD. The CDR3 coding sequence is TGTGCCATCAGTGAGTCAAGGGGGACAGGGGGGTACGAGCAGTACTTC. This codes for CAISESRGTGGYEQYF.

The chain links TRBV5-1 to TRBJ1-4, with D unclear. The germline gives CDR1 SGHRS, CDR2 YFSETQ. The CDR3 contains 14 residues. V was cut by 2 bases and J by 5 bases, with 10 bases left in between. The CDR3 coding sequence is TGCGCCAGCAGCTTTATGGGAGGCAATGAAAAACTGTTTTTT. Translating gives CASSFMGGNEKLFF.

CDR3 region: CSARGVGAGKNIQYF. CDR3 nucleotides: TGCAGTGCTAGAGGGGTGGGGGCGGGCAAAAACATTCAGTACTTC. This chain links TRBV20-1 with TRBJ2-4; a possible D gene is TRBD1 (6 bases). V lost 1 base and J 3 bases, leaving 13 bases between the germline ends. The germline gives CDR1 DFQATT, CDR2 SNEGSKA (reference sequence). This CDR3 region has 15 residues.

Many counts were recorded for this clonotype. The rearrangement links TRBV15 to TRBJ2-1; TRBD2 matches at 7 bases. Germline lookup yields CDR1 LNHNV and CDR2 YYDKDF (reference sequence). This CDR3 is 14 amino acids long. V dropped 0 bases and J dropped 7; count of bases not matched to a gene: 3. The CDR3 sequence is CATSREGGGNEQFF. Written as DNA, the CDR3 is TGTGCCACCAGCAGAGAAGGCGGGGGAAATGAGCAGTTCTTC. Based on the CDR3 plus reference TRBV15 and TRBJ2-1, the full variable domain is DAMVIQNPRYQVTQFGKPVTLSCSQTLNHNVMYWYQQKSSQAPKLLFHYYDKDFNNEADTPDNFQSRRPNTSFCFLDIRSPGLGDTAMYLCATSREGGGNEQFFGPGTRLTVL.

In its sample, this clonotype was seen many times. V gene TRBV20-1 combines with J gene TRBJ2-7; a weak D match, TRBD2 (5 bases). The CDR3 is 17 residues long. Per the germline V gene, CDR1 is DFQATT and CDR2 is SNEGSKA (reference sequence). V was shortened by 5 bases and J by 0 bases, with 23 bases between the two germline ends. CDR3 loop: CSAEGIVEGVISYEQYF. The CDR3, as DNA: TGCAGTGCTGAGGGAATAGTGGAAGGAGTTATCTCCTACGAGCAGTACTTC.

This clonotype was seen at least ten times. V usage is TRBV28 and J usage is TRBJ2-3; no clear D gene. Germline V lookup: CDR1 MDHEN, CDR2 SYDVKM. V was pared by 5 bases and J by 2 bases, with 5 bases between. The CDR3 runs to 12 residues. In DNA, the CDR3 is TGTGCCAGCAGTGCCTCCACAGATACGCAGTATTTT. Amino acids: CASSASTDTQYF.

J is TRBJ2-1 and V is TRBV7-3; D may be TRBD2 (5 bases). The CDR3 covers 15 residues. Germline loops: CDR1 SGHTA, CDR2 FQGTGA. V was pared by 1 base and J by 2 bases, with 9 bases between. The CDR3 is CASSLRSGTYNEQFF. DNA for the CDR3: TGTGCCAGCAGCTTAAGAAGCGGAACCTACAATGAGCAGTTCTTC.

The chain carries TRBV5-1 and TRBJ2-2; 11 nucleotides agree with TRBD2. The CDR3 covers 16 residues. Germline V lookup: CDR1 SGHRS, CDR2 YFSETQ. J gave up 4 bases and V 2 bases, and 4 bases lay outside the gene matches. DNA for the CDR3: TGCGCCAGCAGCTTACTAGCGGGAGATGTCACCGGGGAGCTGTTTTTT. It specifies CASSLLAGDVTGELFF.

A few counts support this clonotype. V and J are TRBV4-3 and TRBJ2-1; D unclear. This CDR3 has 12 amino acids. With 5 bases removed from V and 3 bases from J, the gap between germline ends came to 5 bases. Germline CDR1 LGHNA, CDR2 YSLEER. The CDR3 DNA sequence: TGCGCCAGCAGCGCGAACTACAATGAGCAGTTCTTC. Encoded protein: CASSANYNEQFF.

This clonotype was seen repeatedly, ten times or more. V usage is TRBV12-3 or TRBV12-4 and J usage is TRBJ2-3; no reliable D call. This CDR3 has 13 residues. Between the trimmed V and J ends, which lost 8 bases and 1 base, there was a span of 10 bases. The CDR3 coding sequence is TGTGCCAGCGAATTTCGGGGCACAGATACGCAGTATTTT. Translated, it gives CASEFRGTDTQYF.

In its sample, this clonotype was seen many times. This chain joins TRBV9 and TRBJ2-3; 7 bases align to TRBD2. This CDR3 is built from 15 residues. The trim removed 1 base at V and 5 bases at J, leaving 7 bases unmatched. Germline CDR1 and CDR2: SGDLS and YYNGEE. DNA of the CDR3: TGTGCCAGCAGCGTAAGGGAGGGAGTACGAGATACGCAGTATTTT. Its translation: CASSVREGVRDTQYF.

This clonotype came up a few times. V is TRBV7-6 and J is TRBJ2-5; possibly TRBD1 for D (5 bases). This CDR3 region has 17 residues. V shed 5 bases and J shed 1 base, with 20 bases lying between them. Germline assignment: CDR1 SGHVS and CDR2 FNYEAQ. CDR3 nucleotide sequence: TGTGCCAGCAGCCCCAACGGACGAAGACAGCTCCAAGAGACCCAGTACTTC. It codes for CASSPNGRRQLQETQYF.

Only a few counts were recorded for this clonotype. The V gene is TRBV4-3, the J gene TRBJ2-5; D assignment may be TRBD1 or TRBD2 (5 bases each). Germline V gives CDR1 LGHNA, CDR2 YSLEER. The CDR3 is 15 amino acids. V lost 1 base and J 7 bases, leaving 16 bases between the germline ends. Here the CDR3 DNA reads TGCGCCAGCAGCCAAGGAGTGGTGGGGACGAGGACCCAGTACTTC. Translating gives CASSQGVVGTRTQYF.

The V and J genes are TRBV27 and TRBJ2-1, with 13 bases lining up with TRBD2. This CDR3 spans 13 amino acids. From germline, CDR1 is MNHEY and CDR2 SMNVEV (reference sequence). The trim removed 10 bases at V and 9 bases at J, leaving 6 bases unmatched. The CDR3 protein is CAIWTSGRGEQFF. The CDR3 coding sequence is TGTGCCATCTGGACTAGCGGGAGAGGTGAGCAGTTCTTC.